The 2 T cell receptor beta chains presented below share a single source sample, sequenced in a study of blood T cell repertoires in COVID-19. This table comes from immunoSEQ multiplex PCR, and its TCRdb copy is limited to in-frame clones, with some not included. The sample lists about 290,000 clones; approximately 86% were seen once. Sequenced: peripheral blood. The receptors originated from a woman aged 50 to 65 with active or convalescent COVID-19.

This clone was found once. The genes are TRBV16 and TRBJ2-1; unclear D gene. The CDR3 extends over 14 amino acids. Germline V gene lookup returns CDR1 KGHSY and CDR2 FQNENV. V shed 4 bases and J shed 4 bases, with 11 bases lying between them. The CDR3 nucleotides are TGTGCCAGCAGCCCCCGTGCGGATTACAATGAGCAGTTCTTC. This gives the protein CASSPRADYNEQFF.

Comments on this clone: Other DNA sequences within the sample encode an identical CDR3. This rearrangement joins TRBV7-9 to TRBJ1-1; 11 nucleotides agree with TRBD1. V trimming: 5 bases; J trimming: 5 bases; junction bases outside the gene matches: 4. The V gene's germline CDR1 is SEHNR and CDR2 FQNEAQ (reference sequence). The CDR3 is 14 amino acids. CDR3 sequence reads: CASSLGQGATEAFF. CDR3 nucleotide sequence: TGTGCCAGCAGCCTCGGACAGGGGGCAACTGAAGCTTTCTTT. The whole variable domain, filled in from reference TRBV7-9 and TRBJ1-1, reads DTGVSQNPRHKITKRGQNVTFRCDPISEHNRLYWYRQTLGQGPEFLTYFQNEAQLEKSRLLSDRFSAERPKGSFSTLEIQRTEQGDSAMYLCASSLGQGATEAFFGQGTRLTVV.